This TCR beta chain came from a study of T cell responses to AZD1222 COVID-19 vaccine. The V end was cut by 0 bases, the J end by 7 bases, with 7 bases between. The CDR3 contains 13 residues. Germline values: CDR1 LGHNA, CDR2 YSLEER. Assay: immunoSEQ multiplex PCR; the TCRdb copy retains only in-frame clones and omits some. The table shows about 180,000 clones, with 70% to 90% occurring only once. This sequence joins TRBV4-3 and TRBJ2-4; no definite D call. Sequenced here: peripheral blood, sampled 28 days after the second AZD1222 dose. This receptor was identified in an adult who received the AZD1222 COVID-19 vaccine. The CDR3 is CASSQDTYNIQYF. The DNA for the CDR3 is TGCGCCAGCAGCCAAGATACCTATAACATTCAGTACTTC.